This T cell receptor beta chain was recorded in a study of shared clonotypes between healthy human individuals. Profiling relied on immunoSEQ multiplex PCR, and the TCRdb table lists in-frame clones only, not all of them. In the table there are roughly 2.1 million clones, about 92% of which are singletons. Terminally differentiated effector memory CD45RA+ cells were excluded from the naive CD8 cells, which were CD45RO-negative and positively selected for CCR7. V was clipped by 3 bases and J by 2 bases, with 14 bases between them. Germline CDR1 MGHRA, CDR2 YSYEKL. This CDR3 has 16 residues. The rearrangement uses TRBV4-1 and TRBJ2-4; D uncertain. This TCR was sampled from a man between 18 and 35 years old in good health. Some clones in this sample may be carry-over from other donors' samples. Sequencing input: naive CD8+ T cells from PBMCs. The CDR3 nucleotides are TGCGCCAGCAGCCAGGTACCCCCCGGGCCCAAAAACATTCAGTACTTC. Its translation is CASSQVPPGPKNIQYF.